Reported below is one T cell receptor beta chain. Its antigen is still unknown. The sample belongs to a study of shared clonotypes between healthy human individuals. Study in general: Per-donor plates numbered three CD4 naive, three CD4 memory, two CD8 naive and one CD8 memory.

Germline V CDR1 and CDR2: KGHSY, FQNENV. With 2 bases clipped from V and 4 bases from J, the junction kept 5 bases outside the gene matches. This CDR3 is 15 amino acids long. Study results and limitations: Across four donors, naive CD4 shared 5% to 6%, naive CD8 more than 3%, memory CD4 approximately 2.5%, memory CD8 over 0.3%.

Methods used by the authors: Junction-only sequences without quality scores came from ImmunoSEQ, so filtering differed. Assay used: immunoSEQ multiplex PCR; TCRdb lists only in-frame clones, some missing. V, J and clone size reflect that table, while D and trimming were determined from the DNA. Found here are over a million clones, approximately 78% of them singletons; the top ten hold 0.4% to 0.55%. This chain connects TRBV16 to TRBJ1-3; 7 bases are shared with TRBD1. The sample comprised memory CD4+ T cells from PBMCs. Described subset: CD45RA-negative fraction. The TCR originated in a man aged 18 to 30 in good health. Some clones in this sample may be carry-over from other donors' samples. The CDR3 loop is CASSQTQGEGNTIYF. In DNA form, the CDR3 reads TGTGCCAGCAGCCAAACTCAGGGGGAAGGAAACACCATATATTTT.